This TCR beta chain was captured by sequencing in a study of blood T cells in healthy people across ages. The CDR3 covers 14 residues. The V segment lost 6 bases and the J segment 1 base; nucleotides outside the gene matches: 3. The germline gives CDR1 MNHEY, CDR2 SMNVEV (reference sequence). The study isolated at least 6.5 million PBMCs from each sample. Primers used in a second PCR of about 7 to 12 cycles were a sample-barcoded 5' primer and a J-beta primer mix. A single record per CDR3 protein comes from TCRdb applying MiXCR to the 5' RACE reads. The sample includes some 1 million distinct CDR3 sequences, around 45% of them seen just once.

What was sequenced was blood. V gene TRBV27 combines with J gene TRBJ1-5; 7 bases agree with TRBD1. This receptor was taken from a woman aged 55-69 years in good health. The CDR3 bases are TGTGCCAGCAGCGCGGGACAGAGCAATCAGCCCCAGCATTTT. Amino acid sequence: CASSAGQSNQPQHF.